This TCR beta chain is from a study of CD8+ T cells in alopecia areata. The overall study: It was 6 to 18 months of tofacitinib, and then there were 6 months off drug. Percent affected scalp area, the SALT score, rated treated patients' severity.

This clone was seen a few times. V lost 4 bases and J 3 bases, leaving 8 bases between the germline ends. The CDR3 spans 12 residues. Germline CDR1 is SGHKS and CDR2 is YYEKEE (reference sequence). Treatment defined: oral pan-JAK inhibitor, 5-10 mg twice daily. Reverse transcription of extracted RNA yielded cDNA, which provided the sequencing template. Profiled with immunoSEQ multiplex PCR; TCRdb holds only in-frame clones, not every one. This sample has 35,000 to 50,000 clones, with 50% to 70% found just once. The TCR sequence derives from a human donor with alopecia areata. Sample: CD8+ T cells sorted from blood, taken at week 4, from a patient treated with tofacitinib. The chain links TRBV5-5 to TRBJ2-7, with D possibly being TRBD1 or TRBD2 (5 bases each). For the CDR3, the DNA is TGTGCCAGCAGCCGGGACGGCTACGAGCAGTACTTC. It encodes CASSRDGYEQYF.